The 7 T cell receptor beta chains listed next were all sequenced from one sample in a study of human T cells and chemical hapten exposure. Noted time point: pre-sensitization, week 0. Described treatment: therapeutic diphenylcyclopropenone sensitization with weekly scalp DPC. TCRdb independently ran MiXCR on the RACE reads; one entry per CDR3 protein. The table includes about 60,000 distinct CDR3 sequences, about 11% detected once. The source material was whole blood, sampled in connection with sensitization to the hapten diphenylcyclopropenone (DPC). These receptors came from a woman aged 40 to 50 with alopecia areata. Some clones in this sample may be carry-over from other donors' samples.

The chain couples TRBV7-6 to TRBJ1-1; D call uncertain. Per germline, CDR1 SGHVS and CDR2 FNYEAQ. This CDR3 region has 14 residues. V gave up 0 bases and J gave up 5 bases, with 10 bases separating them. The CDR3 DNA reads TGTGCCAGCAGCTTAGCGGTGGGCAGGACTGAAGCTTTCTTT. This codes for CASSLAVGRTEAFF. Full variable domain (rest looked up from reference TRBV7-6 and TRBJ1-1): GAGVSQSPRYKVTKRGQDVALRCDPISGHVSLYWYRQALGQGPEFLTYFNYEAQQDKSGLPNDRFSAERPEGSISTLTIQRTEQRDSAMYRCASSLAVGRTEAFFGQGTRLTVV.

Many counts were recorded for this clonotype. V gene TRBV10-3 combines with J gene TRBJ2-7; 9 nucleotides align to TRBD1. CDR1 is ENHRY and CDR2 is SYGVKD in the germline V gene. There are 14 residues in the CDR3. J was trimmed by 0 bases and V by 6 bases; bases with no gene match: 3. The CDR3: CAIRGTGSSYEQYF. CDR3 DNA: TGTGCCATCAGAGGGACAGGGAGCTCCTACGAGCAGTACTTC.

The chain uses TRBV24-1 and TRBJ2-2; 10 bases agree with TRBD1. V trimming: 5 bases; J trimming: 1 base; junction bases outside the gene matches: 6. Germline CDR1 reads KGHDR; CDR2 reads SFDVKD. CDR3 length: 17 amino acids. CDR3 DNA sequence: TGTGCCACCAGTGGAGCCCGGGACAGGGGGAACACCGGGGAGCTGTTTTTT. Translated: CATSGARDRGNTGELFF.

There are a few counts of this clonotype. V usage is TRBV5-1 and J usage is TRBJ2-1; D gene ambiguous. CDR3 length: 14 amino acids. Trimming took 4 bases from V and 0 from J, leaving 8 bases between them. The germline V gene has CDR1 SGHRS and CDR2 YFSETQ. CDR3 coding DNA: TGCGCCAGCAGCGAGGTAGACTCCTACAATGAGCAGTTCTTC. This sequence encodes CASSEVDSYNEQFF.

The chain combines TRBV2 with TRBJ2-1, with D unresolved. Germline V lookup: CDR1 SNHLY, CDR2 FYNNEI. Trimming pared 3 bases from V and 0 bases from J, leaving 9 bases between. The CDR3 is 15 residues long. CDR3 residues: CASSEDRSSYNEQFF. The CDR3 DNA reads TGTGCCAGCAGTGAGGACCGGAGCTCCTACAATGAGCAGTTCTTC.

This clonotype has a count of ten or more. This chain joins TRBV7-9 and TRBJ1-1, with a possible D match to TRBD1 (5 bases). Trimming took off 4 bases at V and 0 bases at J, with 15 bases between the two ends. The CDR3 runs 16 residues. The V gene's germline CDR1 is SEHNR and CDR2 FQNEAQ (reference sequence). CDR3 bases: TGTGCCAGCAGCTCCGACAACAGGTTCATGAACACTGAAGCTTTCTTT. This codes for CASSSDNRFMNTEAFF.

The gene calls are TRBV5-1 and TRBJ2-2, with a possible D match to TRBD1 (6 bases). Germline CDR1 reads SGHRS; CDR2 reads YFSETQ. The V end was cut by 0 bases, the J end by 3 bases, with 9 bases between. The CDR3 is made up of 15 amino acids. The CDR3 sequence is CASSLGDMHTGELFF. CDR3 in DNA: TGCGCCAGCAGCTTGGGGGACATGCACACCGGGGAGCTGTTTTTT.